There are a few counts of the clone carrying this TCR beta chain. What it binds is unknown. This sample was included in a study of identical twins. Findings and caveats of the study: Some out-of-frame alpha sequences were shared by twins, and these showed excess low generation probability.

The V and J ends lost 4 bases and 6 bases respectively, with 18 bases between them. Germline V CDR1 and CDR2: KGHDR, SFDVKD. The length of the CDR3 is 15 residues. All of the donors were Caucasians in good health. Addition of a universal primer site occurred through template switching, and cDNA carried unique molecular identifiers. TCRdb redid the calling of the 5' RACE reads with MiXCR, one entry per CDR3 protein. Here the sample spans some 660,000 distinct CDR3 sequences, 8.6% being singletons. The sample was also linked to a second study, of yellow fever vaccine responses in identical twins. As that study records: Twins' vaccine T cell response reportedly gave the appearance of partial convergence and partial personalization.

The TCR comes from a woman aged 18-29 years in good health. The sequenced sample consisted of PBMCs. The chain employs TRBV24-1 and TRBJ2-7; D gene uncertain. The CDR3 reads CATSDNPIVLGEQYF. Here the CDR3 DNA reads TGTGCCACCAGTGACAATCCGATTGTATTGGGCGAGCAGTACTTC.